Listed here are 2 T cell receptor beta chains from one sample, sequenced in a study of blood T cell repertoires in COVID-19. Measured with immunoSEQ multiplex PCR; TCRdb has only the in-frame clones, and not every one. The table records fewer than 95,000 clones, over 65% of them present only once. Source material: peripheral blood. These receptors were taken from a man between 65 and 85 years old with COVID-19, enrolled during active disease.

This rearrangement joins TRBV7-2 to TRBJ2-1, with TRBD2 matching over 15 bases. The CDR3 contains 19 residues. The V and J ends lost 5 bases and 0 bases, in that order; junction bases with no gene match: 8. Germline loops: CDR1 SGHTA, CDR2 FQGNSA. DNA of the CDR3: TGTGCCAGCAGCCCTACCGGACTAGCGGGAGGGAGCTCCTACAATGAGCAGTTCTTC. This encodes CASSPTGLAGGSSYNEQFF.

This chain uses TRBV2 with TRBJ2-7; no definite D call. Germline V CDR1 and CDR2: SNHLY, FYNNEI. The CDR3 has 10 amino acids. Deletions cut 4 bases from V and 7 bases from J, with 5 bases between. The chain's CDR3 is CASSAREQYF. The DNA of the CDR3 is TGTGCCAGCAGTGCTAGGGAGCAGTACTTC.